The sequence of this T cell receptor (beta chain) was determined in a study of blood T cell repertoires in COVID-19. Here immunoSEQ multiplex PCR was the method, and the copy in TCRdb shows in-frame clones only, minus some. The sample lists 200,000 to 250,000 clones, about 79% occurring once. The CDR3 is 16 residues long. Germline CDR1 SGDLS, CDR2 YYNGEE. The ends lost 4 bases at V and 4 bases at J; junction bases unmatched: 12. The chain combines TRBV9 with TRBJ2-7; 9 bases match TRBD1. This TCR derives from a man in his forties or fifties with active or convalescent COVID-19. Specimen: peripheral blood. In nucleotides, the CDR3 is TGTGCCAGCAGCTCTCACAGGGGGCCTATTTCGTACGAGCAGTACTTC. This sequence encodes CASSSHRGPISYEQYF.